A selection of T cell receptor beta chains follows, all from one sample in a study of regulatory T cells in long-lasting Graves disease. From the multiplex PCR reads, TCRdb called clonotypes with MiXCR, one entry per CDR3 protein. This table has 550,000 or so distinct CDR3 sequences, around 13% appearing once. This sample was shared with a second study, whose subject was T cells in Graves' hyperthyroidism and ophthalmopathy.

The sample here was peripheral blood mononuclear cells (PBMCs), taken at new diagnosis, from a patient treated with antithyroid drugs. These receptors were collected from a woman aged 30 to 39 with Graves disease. CDR3s include the opening cysteine and the closing phenylalanine or tryptophan. D genes are given only for firm matches. Clone size appears in some rows only: once, few, many, or a class for an expanded clone.

D gene: .
clone size: few
J gene: TRBJ1-2
CDR3 length: 15
V gene: TRBV5-1
CDR3 DNA: TGCGCCAGCAGCTTGGAGGCGGGTGCCCCCTACGGCTACACCTTC
CDR3 protein: CASSLEAGAPYGYTF

D gene: .
clone size: many
J gene: TRBJ2-7
CDR3 length: 11
V gene: TRBV6-5
CDR3 DNA: TGTGCCAGCAGTTGGGAGTACGAGCAGTACTTC
CDR3 protein: CASSWEYEQYF

D gene: TRBD1
clone size: many
J gene: TRBJ1-5
CDR3 length: 13
V gene: TRBV7-6
CDR3 DNA: TGTGCCAGCAGCTCCCATGACAGGGCTCCCCCGCATTTT
CDR3 protein: CASSSHDRAPPHF

D gene: .
clone size: many
J gene: TRBJ2-1
CDR3 length: 13
V gene: TRBV12-3/TRBV12-4
CDR3 DNA: TGTGCCAGCAGTCGCCCAGTGTACAATGAGCAGTTCTTC
CDR3 protein: CASSRPVYNEQFF

D gene: .
clone size: .
J gene: TRBJ2-7
CDR3 length: 14
V gene: TRBV5-1
CDR3 DNA: TGCGCCAGCAGCTTGTCTCCGAGTAATTACGAGCAGTACTTC
CDR3 protein: CASSLSPSNYEQYF

D gene: .
clone size: .
J gene: TRBJ2-6
CDR3 length: 18
V gene: TRBV28
CDR3 DNA: TGTGCCAGCAGTTCGGATCCTTTGGGGGCGCCTGGGGCCAACGTCCTGACTTTC
CDR3 protein: CASSSDPLGAPGANVLTF

D gene: .
clone size: many
J gene: TRBJ1-1
CDR3 length: 15
V gene: TRBV28
CDR3 DNA: TGTGCCAGCAGTCACCAACCCGCTATGAACACTGAAGCTTTCTTT
CDR3 protein: CASSHQPAMNTEAFF

D gene: .
clone size: many
J gene: TRBJ2-5
CDR3 length: 14
V gene: TRBV11-2
CDR3 DNA: TGTGCCAGCAGCCCTTACCTGAGAAAAGAGACCCAGTACTTC
CDR3 protein: CASSPYLRKETQYF

D gene: .
clone size: many
J gene: TRBJ2-1
CDR3 length: 12
V gene: TRBV6-1
CDR3 DNA: TGTGCCAGCAGTCTTGCATCAGGGCGGCTGTTCTTC
CDR3 protein: CASSLASGRLFF

D gene: TRBD2
clone size: many
J gene: TRBJ2-7
CDR3 length: 14
V gene: TRBV10-3
CDR3 DNA: TGTGCCATCAGGCGAGCGGGAGGGACCTACGAGCAGTACTTC
CDR3 protein: CAIRRAGGTYEQYF

D gene: TRBD2
clone size: many
J gene: TRBJ2-5
CDR3 length: 15
V gene: TRBV19
CDR3 DNA: TGTGCCAGTCCGATACCCCCGGGACTAGCAGAGACCCAGTACTTC
CDR3 protein: CASPIPPGLAETQYF

D gene: TRBD2
clone size: few
J gene: TRBJ2-1
CDR3 length: 16
V gene: TRBV28
CDR3 DNA: TGTGCCAGCAGTTCACCGACTAGCGGGACGGGGAATGAGCAGTTCTTC
CDR3 protein: CASSSPTSGTGNEQFF

D gene: TRBD2
clone size: many
J gene: TRBJ2-7
CDR3 length: 13
V gene: TRBV20-1
CDR3 DNA: TGCAGTGCTAGTTTGGCGGGAGGAAACGAGCAGTACTTC
CDR3 protein: CSASLAGGNEQYF

D gene: .
clone size: .
J gene: TRBJ2-2
CDR3 length: 14
V gene: TRBV28
CDR3 DNA: TGTGCCAGCAAGAAGGACGTCTTAAACGGGGAGCTGTTTTTT
CDR3 protein: CASKKDVLNGELFF

D gene: TRBD2
clone size: many
J gene: TRBJ2-5
CDR3 length: 15
V gene: TRBV28
CDR3 DNA: TGTGCCAGCAGCTCCTCGAGGGGACTACAAGAGACCCAGTACTTC
CDR3 protein: CASSSSRGLQETQYF

D gene: TRBD1
clone size: many
J gene: TRBJ2-7
CDR3 length: 16
V gene: TRBV7-3
CDR3 DNA: TGTGCCAGCAGCTCGGCAGGGACAGGGGGCCCCTACGAGCAGTACTTC
CDR3 protein: CASSSAGTGGPYEQYF

D gene: TRBD2
clone size: few
J gene: TRBJ2-1
CDR3 length: 14
V gene: TRBV29-1
CDR3 DNA: TGCAGCGTTAAACTAGCGGGCTCCTACAATGAGCAGTTCTTC
CDR3 protein: CSVKLAGSYNEQFF

D gene: .
clone size: few
J gene: TRBJ1-5
CDR3 length: 13
V gene: TRBV12-3/TRBV12-4
CDR3 DNA: TGTGCCAGCACCAAGGAGGGCCGCCAGCCCCAGCATTTT
CDR3 protein: CASTKEGRQPQHF

D gene: .
clone size: .
J gene: TRBJ2-3
CDR3 length: 15
V gene: TRBV10-3
CDR3 DNA: TGTGCCATCGGTGAGTCGATGGGCTCCCTAGATACGCAGTATTTT
CDR3 protein: CAIGESMGSLDTQYF

D gene: TRBD1
clone size: few
J gene: TRBJ1-6
CDR3 length: 16
V gene: TRBV7-9
CDR3 DNA: TGTGCCAGCAGCTTAGAAACAGGGGTTTTTTCCTCACCCCTCCACTTT
CDR3 protein: CASSLETGVFSSPLHF

D gene: .
clone size: many
J gene: TRBJ2-3
CDR3 length: 15
V gene: TRBV5-5
CDR3 DNA: TGTGCCAGCAGCTTGGTGGGGGAGGGCACAGATACGCAGTATTTT
CDR3 protein: CASSLVGEGTDTQYF

D gene: TRBD1
clone size: few
J gene: TRBJ2-6
CDR3 length: 17
V gene: TRBV6-1
CDR3 DNA: TGTGCCAGCAAAAAGGGAACAGGGGACCCTGGGGCCAACGTCCTGACTTTC
CDR3 protein: CASKKGTGDPGANVLTF

D gene: .
clone size: few
J gene: TRBJ2-4
CDR3 length: 15
V gene: TRBV4-1
CDR3 DNA: TGCGCCAGCAGCCAAGGAGGGTCTTCGGGAAACATTCAGTACTTC
CDR3 protein: CASSQGGSSGNIQYF

D gene: TRBD2
clone size: many
J gene: TRBJ2-7
CDR3 length: 22
V gene: TRBV10-3
CDR3 DNA: TGTGCCGCCAGTCCGGGAGGACACGGTGGACTAGCGGGAGGGGCACGGCCAGACGAGCAGTACTTC
CDR3 protein: CAASPGGHGGLAGGARPDEQYF

D gene: .
clone size: .
J gene: TRBJ2-7
CDR3 length: 13
V gene: TRBV11-2
CDR3 DNA: TGTGCCAGCAGCTTAGAAGGGATCTACGAGCAGTACTTC
CDR3 protein: CASSLEGIYEQYF

D gene: .
clone size: .
J gene: TRBJ2-1
CDR3 length: 16
V gene: TRBV2
CDR3 DNA: TGTGCCAGCACCCCGGCCAGGGGAAACTCCTACAATGAGCAGTTCTTC
CDR3 protein: CASTPARGNSYNEQFF